One TCR beta chain is described in this entry. Antigen unknown. The sample is drawn from a study of CD4+ T cells in melanoma. This CDR3 contains 15 residues. Trimming removed 0 bases at V and 2 bases at J, with 11 bases between. Per the germline V gene, CDR1 is SGDLS and CDR2 is YYNGEE. General study points: Neoantigen-specific CD4+ T cells in melanoma reportedly had diverse differentiation states.

Libraries were prepared by immunoSEQ multiplex PCR; TCRdb keeps only in-frame clonotypes and omits some of them. Of roughly 50,000 clones detected, 89% appear once; the ten largest clones hold about 12%. What was sequenced was peripheral blood. This chain links TRBV9 with TRBJ1-2; D is possibly TRBD1 (5 bases). This TCR derives from a human donor with melanoma. The CDR3 DNA reads as TGTGCCAGCAGCGTAGGAGGAGGGGCCAACTATGGCTACACCTTC. This translates into CASSVGGGANYGYTF.